This T cell receptor beta chain was obtained from a study of cytomegalovirus exposure and HLA in healthy donors. 60 Vbeta and 13 Jbeta primers were used in PCR. Libraries were prepared by immunoSEQ multiplex PCR; TCRdb keeps only in-frame clonotypes and omits some of them. The sample contains about 200,000 clones, 80% to 90% of which appear only once. In the case of this clone: Its cognate antigen is unknown.

The CDR3 totals 18 residues. The germline gives CDR1 MDHEN, CDR2 SYDVKM. J was trimmed by 0 bases and V by 4 bases; bases with no gene match: 10. General study results and limits: Confirmation in vitro established that three CMV-associated chains were specific for CMV antigens. Evidence from a later analysis indicated that most CMV-associated TCR beta chains looked HLA-restricted. Upon later analysis, TCR association rates were observed to vary by HLA locus, being highest for DRB1 and lowest for HLA-C.

Specimen: PBMCs. This receptor was obtained from a woman younger than 45 in good health and CMV-seronegative. The chain links TRBV28 to TRBJ2-1, with 9 bases lining up with TRBD2. CDR3 DNA: TGTGCCAGCAGTTCGGGCCCGGGACTAGCAGCCTCCTACAATGAGCAGTTCTTC. It is translated as CASSSGPGLAASYNEQFF.